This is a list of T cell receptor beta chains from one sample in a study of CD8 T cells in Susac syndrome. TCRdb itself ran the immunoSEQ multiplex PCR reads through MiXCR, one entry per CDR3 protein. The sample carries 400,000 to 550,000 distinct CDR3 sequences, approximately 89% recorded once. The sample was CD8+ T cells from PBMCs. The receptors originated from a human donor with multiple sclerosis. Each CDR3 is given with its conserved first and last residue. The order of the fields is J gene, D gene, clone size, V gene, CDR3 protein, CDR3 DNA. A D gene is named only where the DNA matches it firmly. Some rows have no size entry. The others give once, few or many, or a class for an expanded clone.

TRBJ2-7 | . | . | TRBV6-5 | CASSSVGREQYF | TGTGCCAGCAGTTCGGTGGGTAGGGAGCAGTACTTC
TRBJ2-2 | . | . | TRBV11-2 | CASSQPWRAGTGELFF | TGTGCCAGCAGCCAACCGTGGCGGGCGGGCACCGGGGAGCTGTTTTTT
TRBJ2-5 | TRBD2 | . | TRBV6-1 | CASSESRLAGWQETQYF | TGTGCCAGCAGTGAATCCAGACTAGCGGGGTGGCAAGAGACCCAGTACTTC
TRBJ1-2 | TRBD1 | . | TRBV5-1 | CASSPRTGEDYGYTF | TGCGCCAGCAGCCCGAGGACAGGGGAGGACTATGGCTACACCTTC
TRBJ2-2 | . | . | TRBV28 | CASIGDTGELFF | TGTGCCAGCATCGGGGACACCGGGGAGCTGTTTTTT
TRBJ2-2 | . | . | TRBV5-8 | CASSLRGLSNTGELFF | TGTGCCAGCAGCTTGCGGGGCCTGTCGAACACCGGGGAGCTGTTTTTT
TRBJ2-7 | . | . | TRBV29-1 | CSAGPTESSYEQYF | TGCAGCGCGGGGCCGACGGAGAGCTCCTACGAGCAGTACTTC
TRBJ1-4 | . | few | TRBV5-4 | CASSFDRTNEKLFF | TGTGCCAGCAGCTTTGACAGGACTAATGAAAAACTGTTTTTT
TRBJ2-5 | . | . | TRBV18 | CASSAEDDWLEGTGETQYF | TGTGCCAGCTCAGCCGAGGACGATTGGTTGGAGGGGACCGGGGAGACCCAGTACTTC
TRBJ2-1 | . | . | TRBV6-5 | CASSYTRGSRGYLTHEQFF | TGTGCCAGCAGTTACACCCGTGGTAGCAGAGGTTATCTGACACATGAGCAGTTCTTC
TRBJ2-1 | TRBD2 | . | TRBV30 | CAWSRVAGGNEQFF | TGTGCCTGGAGTCGGGTAGCGGGCGGCAATGAGCAGTTCTTC
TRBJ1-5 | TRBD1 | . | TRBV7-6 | CASSRRTGGDQPQHF | TGTGCCAGCAGTCGCCGGACAGGAGGGGATCAGCCCCAGCATTTT
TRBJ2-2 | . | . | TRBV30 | CAWISASANTGELFF | TGTGCCTGGATTTCAGCGAGCGCGAACACCGGGGAGCTGTTTTTT
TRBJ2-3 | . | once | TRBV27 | CASSLWSGRTDTQYF | TGTGCCAGCAGTTTATGGTCCGGGAGAACAGATACGCAGTATTTT
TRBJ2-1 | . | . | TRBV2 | CATLGGVEQFF | TGTGCCACCCTCGGGGGCGTTGAGCAGTTCTTC
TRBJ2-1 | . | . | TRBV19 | CASSIEFGISTAISSYNEQFF | TGTGCCAGTAGTATAGAATTCGGTATCTCCACCGCAATAAGCTCCTACAATGAGCAGTTCTTC
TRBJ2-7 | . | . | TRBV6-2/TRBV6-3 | CASSYTDSYEQYF | TGTGCCAGCAGTTACACAGACTCCTACGAGCAGTACTTC